The sequence of this T cell receptor beta chain was determined in a study of blood T cell repertoires in COVID-19. Study-wide context: Sources were T cells, B-cell-depleted T cells, or PBMCs; the material itself was cDNA or gDNA.

V gave up 5 bases and J gave up 5 bases, with 20 bases separating them. This CDR3 contains 17 residues. Per germline, CDR1 KGHDR and CDR2 SFDVKD. Sequenced by immunoSEQ multiplex PCR; TCRdb stores in-frame clones only, minus some. Among a few hundred thousand clones, around 85% were seen once, and the ten largest hold about 2.7%. This clonotype originated in a woman between 50 and 59 years old who had recovered from COVID-19. The chain links TRBV24-1 to TRBJ2-2; D gene unclear. The sequencing input was PBMCs or T cells enriched from blood (not recorded which). The CDR3 bases are TGTGCCACCAGTGGCGTTCCGGTTGCTATTGGTACCGGGGAGCTGTTTTTT. This translates into CATSGVPVAIGTGELFF.